This T cell receptor (beta chain) was sequenced for a study of blood T cell repertoires in COVID-19. Background on the study: Acute and convalescent COVID-19 specimens originated in the United States, Italy and Spain. The analysed material was cDNA or gDNA that came from T cells, B-cell-depleted T cells, or PBMCs.

Trimming cost V 3 bases and J 1 base, with 9 bases left between them. The CDR3 contains 14 residues. CDR1 is MDHEN, CDR2 SYDVKM, per germline. In the source study's methods: The assay estimated nucleated cells by amplifying reference gene primers. Here immunoSEQ multiplex PCR was the method, and the copy in TCRdb shows in-frame clones only, minus some. That table furnishes V, J and clone size, whereas the DNA furnished D and trimming. The sample has over 90,000 clones, around 90% seen once; the top ten hold roughly 3.5%. Sample: peripheral blood. V gene TRBV28 combines with J gene TRBJ1-2; no clear D. This TCR was recovered from a woman aged 70 to 79 with acute or convalescent COVID-19. The CDR3 sequence is CASSFQANNYGYTF. The CDR3 DNA follows: TGTGCCAGCAGTTTCCAGGCTAATAACTATGGCTACACCTTC.